A single T cell receptor (beta chain) is shown here with its context. Antigen: not known. These data originate in a study of T cell responses to AZD1222 COVID-19 vaccine. Study observations and caveats: It was only five to seven AZD1222 recipients who were seropositive at baseline.

Sequencing used immunoSEQ multiplex PCR; TCRdb keeps in-frame clones, though not all of them. The sample holds tens of thousands of clones, 70% to 90% seen once. Deletions cut 7 bases from V and 8 bases from J, with 20 bases between. This CDR3 is built from 14 residues. Looked up from germline, CDR1 is LNHDA and CDR2 is SQIVND (reference sequence). This receptor was identified in an adult who received the AZD1222 COVID-19 vaccine. This specimen consisted of peripheral blood, obtained 28 days after the second AZD1222 dose. The rearrangement uses TRBV19 and TRBJ1-2; D is possibly TRBD1 (6 bases). The CDR3 DNA sequence: TGTGCCAGTAAGACAGGAGGCGATTTGGGAGGCTACACCTTC. This codes for CASKTGGDLGGYTF.